Shown below are 9 T cell receptor beta chains from a single sample sequenced in a study of patients and donors after allogeneic stem cell transplantation. TCRdb reanalysed the RT-PCR reads using MiXCR and keeps one entry per CDR3 protein. The table records under 200,000 distinct CDR3 sequences, 24% of them present only once. Input material: blood, either unsorted or a sorted T cell fraction (not recorded which). These receptors all come from a human donor who was either an allogeneic HSCT recipient or a stem cell or donor lymphocyte infusion donor (not recorded which). It is not recorded whose cells these are; they may come from a transplant donor.

The chain couples TRBV5-1 to TRBJ1-2, with D uncertain. The CDR3 contains 15 residues. Germline loops: CDR1 SGHRS, CDR2 YFSETQ. Trimming cost V 2 bases and J 1 base, with 12 bases left between them. This CDR3 is CASSLEWTLNYGYTF. In DNA, the CDR3 is TGCGCCAGCAGCTTAGAATGGACGCTTAACTATGGCTACACCTTC.

This clonotype was seen at least ten times. The rearrangement joins TRBV5-1 to TRBJ1-1; D possibly corresponds to TRBD1 (6 bases). The V gene's germline CDR1 is SGHRS and CDR2 YFSETQ. The V end lost 0 bases, the J end lost 6 bases, and 24 bases lay between the germline ends. This CDR3 spans 18 amino acids. The CDR3 region is CASSLAPTGYRVSAEAFF. The CDR3 DNA reads TGCGCCAGCAGCTTGGCGCCGACAGGATATAGGGTGAGCGCTGAAGCTTTCTTT.

This clonotype was detected only a few times. The rearrangement joins TRBV29-1 to TRBJ2-7; TRBD1 matches at 9 bases. J gave up 4 bases and V 6 bases, and 13 bases lay outside the gene matches. This CDR3 is 15 amino acids long. CDR1 and CDR2 from the germline V gene are SQVTM and ANQGSEA. CDR3 bases: TGCAGCGTCCTCGGGACAGGGAACAAGGTATACGAGCAGTACTTC. Translating it yields CSVLGTGNKVYEQYF.

This clonotype came up a few times. The genes are TRBV12-3 or TRBV12-4 and TRBJ1-2, with D uncertain. This CDR3 is built from 17 residues. V lost 6 bases and J lost 0, with 20 bases in between. The CDR3 DNA follows: TGTGCCAGCAGCCGCAGTCCGGTGGAGTTAGCTAACTATGGCTACACCTTC. Translating gives CASSRSPVELANYGYTF.

This clonotype showed up just a few times. The chain has TRBV10-3 and TRBJ1-3, with 7 nucleotides matching TRBD1. V lost 5 bases to trimming and J lost 7 bases; unmatched junction nucleotides: 5. The CDR3 covers 13 residues. CDR1 is ENHRY, CDR2 SYGVKD, per germline. The CDR3 nucleotides are TGTGCCATCAGTCCGACAGGGTTCAACACCATATATTTT. Amino acids: CAISPTGFNTIYF.

This clonotype appeared a few times. The chain couples TRBV28 to TRBJ2-7; D assignment may be TRBD1 or TRBD2 (5 bases each). Germline CDR1 reads MDHEN; CDR2 reads SYDVKM. The ends were cut back, 11 bases at V and 2 bases at J, with 19 bases in the middle. CDR3 length: 14 amino acids. This CDR3 reads CAGSEGTPPYEQYF. CDR3 DNA sequence: TGTGCCGGATCTGAGGGGACCCCACCCTACGAGCAGTACTTC.

This chain connects TRBV20-1 to TRBJ2-7; TRBD2 agrees at 14 bases. The V gene's germline CDR1 is DFQATT and CDR2 SNEGSKA (reference sequence). Germline trimming cut 5 bases from V and 3 bases from J; bases unmatched to any gene: 3. The length of the CDR3 is 14 residues. This CDR3 is CSAGGLAGDYEQYF. CDR3 bases: TGCAGTGCTGGGGGACTAGCGGGAGACTACGAGCAGTACTTC.

This clonotype was counted only a few times. The CDR3 here is CSARGDSYEQYF. In nucleotides, the CDR3 is TGCAGTGCTAGAGGGGACAGTTACGAGCAGTACTTC. This chain connects TRBV20-1 to TRBJ2-7; 7 nucleotides match TRBD1. In germline, CDR1 is DFQATT, CDR2 SNEGSKA (reference sequence). Trimming took 1 base from V and 4 from J; bases not matched to a gene: 1. This CDR3 region has 12 residues.

V and J are TRBV20-1 and TRBJ1-2; D not resolved. This CDR3 has 14 amino acids. CDR1 is DFQATT and CDR2 is SNEGSKA in the germline V gene (reference sequence). V dropped 3 bases and J dropped 2 bases, with 13 bases sitting between them. The CDR3 spells CSASVWVGNYGYTF. CDR3 coding DNA: TGCAGTGCTAGCGTCTGGGTAGGGAACTATGGCTACACCTTC.